These T cell receptor beta chains were read from a single sample in a study of T-cell reconstitution after alpha-beta-depleted transplantation in children. MiXCR was run by TCRdb on the PCR reads, yielding one entry per CDR3 protein. The data contain some 490,000 distinct CDR3 sequences, roughly an eighth of them singletons. The sequencing used PBMCs from the stem cell graft donor, collected from the stem cell graft. The receptors come from a human donor who donated a stem cell graft to a child with combined immunodeficiency. Each CDR3 is given with its conserved first and last residue. D genes are given only for firm matches. Not all rows give a size; the values are once, few, many and, for expanded clones, a class.

j_gene	v_gene	abundance	d_gene	CDR3aa	CDR3nt
TRBJ2-3	TRBV12-3/TRBV12-4	many	TRBD2	CASSLNSGGRTDTQYF	TGTGCCAGCAGTTTAAATAGCGGGGGCCGCACAGATACGCAGTATTTT
TRBJ2-7	TRBV24-1	many	TRBD1	CATSDLFGQGAFEQYF	TGTGCCACCAGTGATTTGTTTGGACAGGGGGCCTTTGAGCAGTACTTC
TRBJ2-7	TRBV29-1	NA	NA	CSAGAHGNEQYF	TGCAGCGCCGGGGCACACGGCAACGAGCAGTACTTC
TRBJ1-5	TRBV12-3/TRBV12-4	NA	NA	CASSTSTLNSNQPQHF	NA
TRBJ1-6	TRBV20-1	few	NA	CSAGGHGKVSPLHF	TGCAGTGCTGGGGGACATGGTAAAGTTTCACCCCTCCACTTT
TRBJ2-7	TRBV10-3	NA	NA	CAISEYPEYEQYF	TGTGCCATCAGTGAGTACCCCGAGTACGAGCAGTACTTC
TRBJ2-1	TRBV3-1	NA	NA	CASSLPQSNEQFF	TGTGCCAGCAGCCTCCCTCAGAGCAATGAGCAGTTCTTC
TRBJ1-5	TRBV7-7	few	NA	CASSLEDGQPQHF	TGTGCCAGCAGCTTAGAGGACGGACAGCCCCAGCATTTT
TRBJ2-5	TRBV29-1	NA	TRBD1	CSVRQGGQTQYF	TGCAGCGTCCGACAGGGGGGGCAGACCCAGTACTTC
TRBJ2-3	TRBV25-1	NA	TRBD1	CASSEGQGSTDTQYF	TGTGCCAGCAGTGAGGGACAGGGTAGCACAGATACGCAGTATTTT
TRBJ2-1	TRBV12-3/TRBV12-4	few	NA	CASSPTVGVYNEQFF	TGTGCCAGCAGCCCGACAGTTGGGGTCTACAATGAGCAGTTCTTC
TRBJ2-5	TRBV2	many	NA	CASKAETQYF	TGTGCCAGCAAAGCGGAGACCCAGTACTTC
TRBJ1-6	TRBV12-3/TRBV12-4	few	NA	CASSPGGHSPLHF	TGTGCCAGCAGTCCAGGCGGCCATTCACCCCTCCACTTT
TRBJ1-6	TRBV20-1	NA	TRBD1	CSAGGTANSPLHF	TGCAGTGCTGGAGGGACAGCTAATTCACCCCTCCACTTT
TRBJ2-5	TRBV12-3/TRBV12-4	NA	NA	CASSLALRGRGETQYF	TGTGCCAGCAGTTTAGCGCTGCGGGGGCGCGGGGAGACCCAGTACTTC
TRBJ2-7	TRBV7-2	many	NA	CASSLIAGTYEQYF	TGTGCCAGCAGCTTAATCGCAGGGACCTACGAGCAGTACTTC
TRBJ1-4	TRBV7-9	many	NA	CASSLEGTQNEKLFF	TGTGCCAGCAGCTTAGAAGGGACACAAAATGAAAAACTGTTTTTT
TRBJ2-5	TRBV7-9	few	NA	CASSYPDGLETQYF	TGTGCCAGCAGCTACCCGGATGGGCTCGAGACCCAGTACTTC
TRBJ2-2	TRBV9	few	NA	CASSASQWGELFF	TGTGCCAGCAGCGCAAGCCAGTGGGGGGAGCTGTTTTTT
TRBJ1-1	TRBV6-2/TRBV6-3	few	TRBD1	CASSYLRPGTGVFF	TGTGCCAGCAGTTACTTACGCCCCGGGACAGGTGTCTTCTTT
TRBJ2-1	TRBV27	many	NA	CASSLYAQSSYNEQFF	TGTGCCAGCAGTTTATACGCACAAAGCTCCTACAATGAGCAGTTCTTC
TRBJ2-1	TRBV5-6	few	NA	CASSLVWPPYNEQFF	TGTGCCAGCAGCTTGGTATGGCCCCCATACAATGAGCAGTTCTTC
TRBJ2-7	TRBV25-1	few	NA	CASRFSGNSYEQYF	TGTGCCAGCAGATTTAGTGGCAACTCCTACGAGCAGTACTTC
TRBJ2-3	TRBV7-3	NA	TRBD2	CASSRAGGAADTQYF	TGTGCCAGCAGCCGAGCGGGGGGTGCAGCAGATACGCAGTATTTT
TRBJ2-5	TRBV7-7	NA	NA	CASSLAPSRGLTLETQYF	TGTGCCAGCAGCTTAGCCCCCTCGCGAGGCCTTACTCTAGAGACCCAGTACTTC
TRBJ1-4	TRBV24-1	NA	NA	CATLTQGGEGTNEKLFF	TGTGCCACCTTGACCCAGGGTGGGGAAGGCACTAATGAAAAACTGTTTTTT
TRBJ1-5	TRBV11-2	many	TRBD1	CASSLEGTGRDNQPQHF	TGTGCCAGCAGCTTAGAGGGGACAGGGAGGGACAATCAGCCCCAGCATTTT
TRBJ2-7	TRBV6-1	many	NA	CASSALSYEQYF	TGTGCCAGCAGTGCACTATCCTACGAGCAGTACTTC
TRBJ2-2	TRBV20-1	once	TRBD2	CCAAIAGGVAGELFF	TGCTGTGCTGCGATAGCGGGAGGGGTGGCCGGGGAGCTGTTTTTT
TRBJ2-1	TRBV27	NA	NA	CASSHGTGDYNEQFF	TGTGCCAGCAGTCACGGGACGGGGGACTACAATGAGCAGTTCTTC
TRBJ2-3	TRBV20-1	many	NA	CSARGFRLAVIASTDTQYF	TGCAGTGCTAGAGGGTTTAGGCTCGCCGTTATCGCTAGCACAGATACGCAGTATTTT
TRBJ2-1	TRBV2	NA	TRBD2	CASTPSGVNEQFF	TGTGCCAGCACGCCTAGCGGGGTAAATGAGCAGTTCTTC
TRBJ1-5	TRBV6-2/TRBV6-3	many	NA	CASSRGHPTNQPQHF	TGTGCCAGCAGTAGGGGACACCCTACCAATCAGCCCCAGCATTTT
TRBJ1-6	TRBV7-6	NA	NA	CASSRVPGAPNSPLHF	TGTGCCAGCAGCCGAGTGCCGGGGGCTCCTAATTCACCCCTCCACTTT
TRBJ2-5	TRBV18	NA	TRBD1	CASSPENRGRETQYF	TGTGCCAGCTCACCAGAGAACAGGGGACGGGAGACCCAGTACTTC
TRBJ2-3	TRBV4-3	many	NA	CASSQDWPSTDTQYF	TGCGCCAGCAGCCAAGATTGGCCTAGCACAGATACGCAGTATTTT
TRBJ2-7	TRBV7-8	many	NA	CASSPSDYEQYF	TGTGCCAGCAGCCCCTCGGACTACGAGCAGTACTTC
TRBJ1-1	TRBV10-3	many	TRBD1	CAISVTGTNTEAFF	TGTGCCATCAGTGTGACAGGGACGAACACTGAAGCTTTCTTT
TRBJ2-1	TRBV20-1	NA	NA	CSARDEGTQSTYNEQFF	TGCAGTGCTAGAGACGAGGGGACCCAAAGCACCTACAATGAGCAGTTCTTC
TRBJ2-7	TRBV30	NA	TRBD1	CACGTGAYEQYF	TGTGCCTGCGGGACAGGAGCCTACGAGCAGTACTTC
TRBJ2-1	TRBV7-2	few	TRBD2	CASSLGTSGISEQFF	TGTGCCAGCAGCTTGGGGACTAGCGGGATTAGTGAGCAGTTCTTC
TRBJ2-1	TRBV9	few	TRBD2	CASSVSGGGLEQFF	TGTGCCAGCAGCGTTAGCGGCGGGGGACTTGAGCAGTTCTTC
TRBJ2-1	TRBV29-1	many	TRBD1	CSAGQQHNEQFF	TGCAGCGCGGGACAGCAACACAATGAGCAGTTCTTC
TRBJ2-7	TRBV7-9	many	NA	CASSFRESSYEQYF	TGTGCCAGCAGCTTCCGGGAGAGCTCCTACGAGCAGTACTTC
TRBJ2-7	TRBV6-5	many	TRBD1	CASSYSRTGSSYEQYF	TGTGCCAGCAGTTACTCGAGGACAGGGAGCTCCTACGAGCAGTACTTC
TRBJ2-2	TRBV19	NA	NA	CASRVNTGELFF	TGTGCCAGTAGAGTGAACACCGGGGAGCTGTTTTTT
TRBJ2-7	TRBV6-2/TRBV6-3	NA	NA	CATSIGDYEQYF	TGTGCCACCTCAATAGGAGATTACGAGCAGTACTTC
TRBJ2-4	TRBV29-1	many	NA	CSVSDTLAKNIQYF	TGCAGCGTTTCCGATACATTAGCCAAAAACATTCAGTACTTC
TRBJ2-5	TRBV5-1	few	TRBD2	CASSLGLAGQTQYF	TGCGCCAGCAGCCTCGGACTAGCGGGACAGACCCAGTACTTC
TRBJ2-7	TRBV2	NA	NA	CASSPSASGQRYEQYF	TGTGCCAGCAGTCCTAGCGCCTCGGGACAGAGGTACGAGCAGTACTTC
TRBJ2-2	TRBV10-3	many	TRBD1	CAIGAGQGAINTGELFF	TGTGCCATCGGAGCAGGACAGGGGGCGATAAACACCGGGGAGCTGTTTTTT
TRBJ2-3	TRBV20-1	many	NA	CSARDRSLAGDTQYF	TGCAGTGCTAGAGATAGAAGTCTAGCAGGTGATACGCAGTATTTT